The 14 T cell receptor beta chains below all came from one sample that was sequenced in a study of T cells in women clearing cervical HPV infection. The data were produced by immunoSEQ multiplex PCR, yet TCRdb's version contains in-frame clones alone and is incomplete. The repertoire table contains tens of thousands of clones. The source material was blood buffy coat. The receptor set was obtained from a woman between 18 and 70 years old with a cervical HPV16 infection that either progressed to CIN3+ or cleared (not recorded which).

Worth noting for this clone: The CDR3 is cut off 3 residues early in the read; its end comes from the germline J gene. The chain is built from TRBV19 and TRBJ1-2; unclear D gene. Germline CDR1 and CDR2: LNHDA and SQIVND (reference sequence). V was shortened by 5 bases and J by 4 bases, with 17 bases between the two germline ends. This CDR3 has 15 residues. The CDR3 is CASSYRGAGRYGYTF. Incomplete CDR3 DNA: TGTGCCAGTAGTTACCGGGGAGCGGGTCGCTATGGC.

As to this clone: The missing CDR3 end, 3 residues past where the read stops, is filled in from the germline J gene. The gene calls are TRBV18 and TRBJ2-7; 13 nucleotides line up with TRBD2. The CDR3 spans 16 residues. Germline loops: CDR1 KGHSH, CDR2 LQKENI. The ends lost 6 bases at V and 4 bases at J; junction bases unmatched: 9. The sequenced part of the CDR3 DNA is TGTGCCAGCTCGAGAGAACTAGCGGGAGGGCCTTACGAG. It encodes CASSRELAGGPYE. The entire CDR3 is CASSRELAGGPYEQYF. The full variable domain, rest sourced from reference TRBV18 and TRBJ2-7, is NAGVMQNPRHLVRRRGQEARLRCSPMKGHSHVYWYRQLPEEGLKFMVYLQKENIIDESGMPKERFSAEFPKEGPSILRIQQVVRGDSAAYFCASSRELAGGPYEQYFGPGTRLTVT.

The DNA read from the CDR3 is TGTGCCAGCAGTGAATTTAACAGAAAGTACAATCAGCCC. Translation: CASSEFNRKYNQP. The full-length CDR3 reads as CASSEFNRKYNQPQHF. The chain has TRBV2 and TRBJ1-5; D ambiguous. The CDR3 extends 3 residues past the end of the read, so its final part is completed from the germline J gene. This CDR3 spans 16 amino acids. Per the germline V gene, CDR1 is SNHLY and CDR2 is FYNNEI. Trimming took 2 bases from V and 3 from J, leaving 14 bases between them. The full variable domain, its missing parts supplied by reference TRBV2 and TRBJ1-5, is EPEVTQTPSHQVTQMGQEVILRCVPISNHLYFYWYRQILGQKVEFLVSFYNNEISEKSEIFDDQFSVERPDGSNFTLKIRSTKLEDSAMYFCASSEFNRKYNQPQHFGDGTRLSIL.

With respect to this clone: The DNA ends 3 residues before the CDR3 does, and the rest of the CDR3 is filled in from the germline J gene. The chain combines TRBV5-1 with TRBJ2-5, with 13 bases fitting TRBD2. CDR3 length equals 16 residues. V lost 4 bases and J lost 0; bases outside the gene matches: 3. From germline, CDR1 is SGHRS and CDR2 YFSETQ. CDR3 bases read: TGCGCCAGCAGCACCACTAGCGGGGGGGACCAAGAGACC. Amino acid sequence: CASSTTSGGDQET. The entire CDR3 is CASSTTSGGDQETQYF.

The CDR3 bases that were read are TGCAGCGTTGAAGATACAGGGGTACACCCCACATCTCGGAGCTCCTACAATGAG. Translating it yields CSVEDTGVHPTSRSSYNE. The whole CDR3 protein reads CSVEDTGVHPTSRSSYNEQFF. The V and J genes are TRBV29-1 and TRBJ2-1; TRBD1 matches at 7 bases. With the read ending 3 residues before the CDR3 end, the germline J gene is used to fill in that end. Losses at the gene ends were 0 bases for V and 0 bases for J; bases not matched to a gene: 20. The germline V gene encodes CDR1 SQVTM and CDR2 ANQGSEA. The CDR3 is made up of 21 amino acids.

As concerns this clone: The read ends 3 residues before the CDR3 terminus; that terminus is restored from the germline J gene. V and J are TRBV20-1 and TRBJ2-7; TRBD1 aligns across 11 bases. Per germline, CDR1 DFQATT and CDR2 SNEGSKA (reference sequence). This CDR3 has 15 amino acids. V was clipped by 4 bases and J by 5 bases; unmatched bases: 10. CDR3 in amino acids: CSATLTGTGGNEQYF. The sequenced CDR3 bases are TGCAGTGCTACCTTGACCGGGACAGGGGGGAACGAG.

The sequenced CDR3 bases are TGTGCCAGCAACGCGGGGGGGTTTGTCACAGATACG. It codes for CASNAGGFVTDT. In full, the CDR3 is CASNAGGFVTDTQYF. The chain has TRBV2 and TRBJ2-3, with TRBD2 matching 9 bases. The read stops 3 residues short of the end of the CDR3; the missing end is completed from the germline J gene. CDR3 length: 15 residues. Germline V gene data show CDR1 as SNHLY and CDR2 as FYNNEI. After removal of 7 bases from V and 2 bases from J, the junction contained 7 bases not matched to a gene.

CDR3 residues: CASSPLGGEDTYTF. CDR3 DNA (partial): TGTGCCAGCTCACCTCTCGGGGGGGAAGATACC. V gene TRBV18 combines with J gene TRBJ1-2; D perhaps matches TRBD1 (5 bases). The read terminates 3 residues ahead of where the CDR3 ends, so the germline J gene completes it. Germline CDR1 and CDR2: KGHSH and LQKENI. CDR3 length equals 14 residues.

In regard to this clone: Sequencing ends 3 residues short of the CDR3 end; the germline J gene provides the rest. The chain recombines TRBV19 with TRBJ1-6; D ambiguous. Germline V gene data show CDR1 as LNHDA and CDR2 as SQIVND (reference sequence). This CDR3 is built from 12 residues. CDR3 protein: CASKDTGRPLHF. The CDR3 bases that were read are TGTGCCAGTAAAGACACCGGTCGTCCC.

The CDR3 protein is CASSMGPHGGAGELFF. The part of the CDR3 DNA that was read is TGCGCCAGCAGCATGGGACCCCACGGGGGAGCCGGGGAG. The chain links TRBV5-1 to TRBJ2-2; maybe TRBD2 (6 bases). The read falls 3 residues short of the CDR3 end, and the missing part is taken from the germline J gene. The germline V and J ends were trimmed by 4 bases and 6 bases, with 19 bases remaining between them. CDR3 length: 16 amino acids. Germline CDR1 and CDR2: SGHRS and YFSETQ.

To note about this clone: The read terminates 3 residues before the CDR3 end, so the remaining end is supplied by the germline J gene. The chain uses TRBV4-2 and TRBJ2-7; TRBD1 agrees at 8 bases. Germline V gene data show CDR1 as LGHNA and CDR2 as YNFKEQ. V lost 0 bases, J lost 6 bases, and 4 bases stayed unmatched. CDR3 size: 14 residues. Partial CDR3 DNA: TGTGCCAGCAGCCAAGAGCAGGGGGCCGTCGAG. This codes for CASSQEQGAVE. In full, the CDR3 is CASSQEQGAVEQYF.

The chain's CDR3 is CSVEDRRGWYDNYGYTF. The sequenced CDR3 bases are TGCAGCGTTGAAGATCGTAGGGGCTGGTATGATAACTATGGC. The rearrangement uses TRBV29-1 and TRBJ1-2, with TRBD1 as a possible D gene (5 bases). The read ends 3 residues early relative to the CDR3; the germline J gene fills the gap. With 0 bases removed from V and 1 base from J, the gap between germline ends came to 18 bases. Germline CDR1 and CDR2: SQVTM and ANQGSEA. The CDR3 runs 17 residues.

Turning to this clone: The read halts 3 residues ahead of the CDR3 end, with the missing end drawn from the germline J gene. Other DNA sequences from this sample encode an identical CDR3 as well. The chain combines TRBV7-9 with TRBJ1-1; D is unresolved. The CDR3 contains 12 residues. The germline V gene encodes CDR1 SEHNR and CDR2 FQNEAQ (reference sequence). The DNA read from the CDR3 is TGTGCCAGCAGCTTAGCGCAGGCAGGA. Amino acids: CASSLAQAG. The entire CDR3 reads CASSLAQAGAFF.

A note on this clone: Read data end 3 residues before the CDR3 end; the end is taken from the germline J gene. The chain couples TRBV20-1 to TRBJ1-6, with D tentatively TRBD1 (6 bases). V was pared by 0 bases and J by 9 bases, with 12 bases between. This CDR3 spans 14 amino acids. Germline lookup yields CDR1 DFQATT and CDR2 SNEGSKA (reference sequence). CDR3 sequence reads: CSARDPGEISPLHF. The CDR3 DNA, read in part, is TGCAGTGCTAGAGATCCAGGGGAGATTTCACCC.